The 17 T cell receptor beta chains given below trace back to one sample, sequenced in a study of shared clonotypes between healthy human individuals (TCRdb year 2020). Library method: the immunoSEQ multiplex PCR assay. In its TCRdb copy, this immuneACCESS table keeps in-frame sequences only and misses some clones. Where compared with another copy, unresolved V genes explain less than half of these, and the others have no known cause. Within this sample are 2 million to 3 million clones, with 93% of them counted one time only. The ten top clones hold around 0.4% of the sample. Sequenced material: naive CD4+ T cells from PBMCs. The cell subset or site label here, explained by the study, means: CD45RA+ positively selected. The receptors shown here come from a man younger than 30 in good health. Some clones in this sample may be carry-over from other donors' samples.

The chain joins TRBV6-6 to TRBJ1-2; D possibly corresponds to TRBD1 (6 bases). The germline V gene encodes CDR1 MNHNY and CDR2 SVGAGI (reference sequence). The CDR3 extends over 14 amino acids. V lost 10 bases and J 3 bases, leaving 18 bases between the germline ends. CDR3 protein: CAIRPGGADYGYTF. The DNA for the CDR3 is TGTGCCATCCGACCGGGGGGGGCTGACTATGGCTACACCTTC.

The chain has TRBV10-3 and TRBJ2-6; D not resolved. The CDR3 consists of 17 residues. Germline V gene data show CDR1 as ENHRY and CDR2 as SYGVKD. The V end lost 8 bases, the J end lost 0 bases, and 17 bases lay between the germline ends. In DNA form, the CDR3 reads TGTGCCATCTCTGGGAAACCAACCTCCTCTGGGGCCAACGTCCTGACTTTC. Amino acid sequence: CAISGKPTSSGANVLTF.

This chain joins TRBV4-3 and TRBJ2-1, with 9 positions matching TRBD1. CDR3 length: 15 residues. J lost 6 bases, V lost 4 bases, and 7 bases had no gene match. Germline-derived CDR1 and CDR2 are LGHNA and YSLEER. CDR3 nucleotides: TGCGCCAGCAGCCGAGAGACAGGGGGTGGCAATGAGCAGTTCTTC. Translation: CASSRETGGGNEQFF.

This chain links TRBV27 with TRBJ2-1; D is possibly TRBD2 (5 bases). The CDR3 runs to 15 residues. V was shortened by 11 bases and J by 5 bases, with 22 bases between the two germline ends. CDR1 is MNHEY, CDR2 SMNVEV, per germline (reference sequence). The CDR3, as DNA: TGTGCCTCAACAGAGAAGACCGGGGTGAACAATGAGCAGTTCTTC. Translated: CASTEKTGVNNEQFF.

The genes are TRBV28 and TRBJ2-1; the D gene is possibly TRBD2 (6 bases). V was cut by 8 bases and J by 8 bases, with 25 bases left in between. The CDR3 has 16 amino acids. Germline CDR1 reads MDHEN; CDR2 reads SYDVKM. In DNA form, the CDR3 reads TGTGCCAGCTCAACACCCGGTGGCGGGATTCGGGATGAGCAGTTCTTC. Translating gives CASSTPGGGIRDEQFF.

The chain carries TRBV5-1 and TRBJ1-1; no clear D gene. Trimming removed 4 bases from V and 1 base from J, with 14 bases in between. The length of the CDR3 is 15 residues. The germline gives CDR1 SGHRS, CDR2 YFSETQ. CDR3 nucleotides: TGCGCCAGCAGCCCGGATCCGGGCCGGAACACTGAAGCTTTCTTT. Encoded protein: CASSPDPGRNTEAFF.

The CDR3 bases are TGCGCCAGCAGCCAAAAATTATCTCCGGGACAGGGAGGCGTCTTCTCAAAACTGTTTTTT. Its protein is CASSQKLSPGQGGVFSKLFF. The chain has TRBV4-3 and TRBJ1-4; 9 bases line up with TRBD1. The CDR3 runs 20 residues. The V gene's germline CDR1 is LGHNA and CDR2 YSLEER. Losses at the gene ends were 2 bases for V and 10 bases for J; bases not matched to a gene: 23.

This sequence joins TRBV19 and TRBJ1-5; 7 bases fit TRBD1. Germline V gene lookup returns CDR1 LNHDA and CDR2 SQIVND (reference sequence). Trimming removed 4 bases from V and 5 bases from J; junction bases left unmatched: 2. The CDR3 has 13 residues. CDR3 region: CASSTQGHQPQHF. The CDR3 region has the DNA TGTGCCAGTAGTACACAGGGGCATCAGCCCCAGCATTTT.

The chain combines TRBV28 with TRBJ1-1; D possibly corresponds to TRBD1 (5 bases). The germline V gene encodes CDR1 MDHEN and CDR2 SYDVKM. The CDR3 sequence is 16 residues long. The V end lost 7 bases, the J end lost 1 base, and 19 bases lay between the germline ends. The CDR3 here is CASTLLGAGENTEAFF. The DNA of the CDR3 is TGTGCCAGCACCCTCCTTGGGGCAGGCGAGAACACTGAAGCTTTCTTT.

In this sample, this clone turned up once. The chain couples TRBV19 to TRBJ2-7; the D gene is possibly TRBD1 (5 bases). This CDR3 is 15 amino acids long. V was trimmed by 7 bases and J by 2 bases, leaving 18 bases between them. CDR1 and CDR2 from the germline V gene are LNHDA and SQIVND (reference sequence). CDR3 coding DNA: TGTGCCAGTACTAAAAAACCCGACAGCCCCTACGAGCAGTACTTC. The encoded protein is CASTKKPDSPYEQYF.

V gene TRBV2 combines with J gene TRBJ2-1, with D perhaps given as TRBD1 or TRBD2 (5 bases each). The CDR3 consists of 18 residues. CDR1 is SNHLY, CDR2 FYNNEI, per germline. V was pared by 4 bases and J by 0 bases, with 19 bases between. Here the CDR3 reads CASSGGMGMRSSYNEQFF. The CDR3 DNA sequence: TGTGCCAGCAGTGGGGGGATGGGGATGCGGAGCTCCTACAATGAGCAGTTCTTC.

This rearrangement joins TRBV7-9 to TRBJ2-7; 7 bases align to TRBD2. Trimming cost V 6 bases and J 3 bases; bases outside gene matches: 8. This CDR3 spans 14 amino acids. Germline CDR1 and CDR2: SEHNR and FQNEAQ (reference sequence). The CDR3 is CASSSSAGFYEQYF. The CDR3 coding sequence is TGTGCCAGCAGTTCCTCAGCGGGATTCTACGAGCAGTACTTC.

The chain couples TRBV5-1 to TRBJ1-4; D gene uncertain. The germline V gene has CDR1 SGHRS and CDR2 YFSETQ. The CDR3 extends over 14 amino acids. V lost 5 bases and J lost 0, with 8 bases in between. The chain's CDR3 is CASSETSTNEKLFF. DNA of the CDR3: TGCGCCAGCAGTGAGACATCAACTAATGAAAAACTGTTTTTT.

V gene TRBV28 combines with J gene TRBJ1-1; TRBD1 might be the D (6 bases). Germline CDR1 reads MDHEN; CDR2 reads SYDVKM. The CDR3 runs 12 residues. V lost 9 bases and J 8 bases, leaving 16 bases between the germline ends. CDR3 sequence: CARQKGGREAFF. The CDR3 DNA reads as TGTGCCAGACAAAAAGGGGGAAGGGAAGCTTTCTTT.

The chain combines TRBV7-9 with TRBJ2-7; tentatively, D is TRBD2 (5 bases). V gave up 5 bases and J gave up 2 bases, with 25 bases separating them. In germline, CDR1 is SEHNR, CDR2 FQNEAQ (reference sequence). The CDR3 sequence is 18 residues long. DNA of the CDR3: TGTGCCAGCAGCCCCCTCAGAACTTCCGCGGGTACTCCCTACGAGCAGTACTTC. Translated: CASSPLRTSAGTPYEQYF.

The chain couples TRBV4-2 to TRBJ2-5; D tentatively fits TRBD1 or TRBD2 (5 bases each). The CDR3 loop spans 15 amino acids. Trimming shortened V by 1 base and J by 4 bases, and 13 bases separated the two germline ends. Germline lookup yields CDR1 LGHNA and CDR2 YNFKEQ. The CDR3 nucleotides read TGTGCCAGCAGCCAAGCAGGGAGCATTGGAGAGACCCAGTACTTC. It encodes CASSQAGSIGETQYF.

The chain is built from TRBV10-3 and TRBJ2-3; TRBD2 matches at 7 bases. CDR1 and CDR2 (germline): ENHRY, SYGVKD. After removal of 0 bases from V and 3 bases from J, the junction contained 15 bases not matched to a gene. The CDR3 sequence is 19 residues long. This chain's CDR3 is CAISESGGGRRVLTDTQYF. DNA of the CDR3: TGTGCCATCAGTGAGTCGGGCGGGGGAAGAAGAGTTTTAACAGATACGCAGTATTTT.